Presented here are 27 T cell receptor beta chains from one specimen sequenced in a study of CD8+CD57+ T cells in acquired aplastic anemia. Flow cytometry had shown expanded CD8+CD57+ cells in the patients chosen for sequencing. The study profiled TCR beta VDJ and CDR3 using genomic DNA as template. Via MiXCR, TCRdb re-called the reads, giving one row per CDR3 protein. The sample lists about 98,000 distinct CDR3 sequences, 55% to 75% occurring once. Specimen: sorted CD4+, CD8+, or CD8+CD57+ T cells (not recorded which) from PBMCs. These receptors originate from a human donor with aplastic anemia.

The chain recombines TRBV24-1 with TRBJ2-1, with no clear D. V lost 1 base and J 6 bases, leaving 3 bases between the germline ends. This CDR3 comprises 12 residues. Germline V gene sequence: CDR1 KGHDR, CDR2 SFDVKD. DNA for the CDR3: TGTGCCACCAGTGATTTTATCAATGAGCAGTTCTTC. It codes for CATSDFINEQFF.

The chain is built from TRBV20-1 and TRBJ2-3; D perhaps matches TRBD2 (5 bases). The CDR3 totals 14 residues. The ends were cut back, 3 bases at V and 0 bases at J, with 10 bases in the middle. Germline V gene lookup returns CDR1 DFQATT and CDR2 SNEGSKA (reference sequence). CDR3 nucleotide sequence: TGCAGTGCTAGTTCCGGGGTGAGCACAGATACGCAGTATTTT. Its protein is CSASSGVSTDTQYF.

A single count supports this clonotype. The chain combines TRBV7-6 with TRBJ2-1, with 11 bases fitting TRBD2. The V and J ends lost 6 bases and 4 bases, in that order; junction bases with no gene match: 11. The germline CDR1 and CDR2 sequences are SGHVS and FNYEAQ. The CDR3 extends over 17 amino acids. The CDR3 reads CASSSARGTSGYNEQFF. For the CDR3, the DNA is TGTGCCAGCAGTTCCGCCCGCGGGACTAGCGGTTACAATGAGCAGTTCTTC. Drawing the rest from reference TRBV7-6 and TRBJ2-1, the complete variable domain is GAGVSQSPRYKVTKRGQDVALRCDPISGHVSLYWYRQALGQGPEFLTYFNYEAQQDKSGLPNDRFSAERPEGSISTLTIQRTEQRDSAMYRCASSSARGTSGYNEQFFGPGTRLTVL.

J is TRBJ2-7 and V is TRBV20-1, with no clear D. The germline V gene has CDR1 DFQATT and CDR2 SNEGSKA (reference sequence). The CDR3 loop spans 13 amino acids. The V and J ends lost 0 bases and 0 bases respectively, with 6 bases between them. The CDR3: CSARDAVSYEQYF. The CDR3 DNA sequence: TGCAGTGCTAGAGACGCGGTCTCCTACGAGCAGTACTTC.

The gene calls are TRBV10-3 and TRBJ1-5, with D unclear. Looked up from germline, CDR1 is ENHRY and CDR2 is SYGVKD. V shed 3 bases and J shed 4 bases, with 4 bases lying between them. The CDR3 extends over 12 amino acids. CDR3 sequence reads: CAISDDNQPQHF. CDR3 sequence (DNA): TGTGCCATCAGTGACGATAATCAGCCCCAGCATTTT.

The chain links TRBV10-1 to TRBJ2-3, with TRBD1 as a possible D gene (6 bases). Germline loops: CDR1 WNHNN, CDR2 SYGVQD (reference sequence). Trimming removed 4 bases from V and 2 bases from J, with 16 bases in between. The CDR3 length is 16 residues. As DNA, the CDR3 is TGCGCCAGCAGTGTCAACGACAGGCTCTACACAGATACGCAGTATTTT. Encoded protein: CASSVNDRLYTDTQYF.

This chain connects TRBV20-1 to TRBJ2-5, with D unresolved. CDR1 DFQATT and CDR2 SNEGSKA come from the germline V gene (reference sequence). The CDR3 is made up of 10 amino acids. V lost 3 bases and J 5 bases, leaving 4 bases between the germline ends. CDR3 residues: CSASVETQYF. CDR3 sequence (DNA): TGCAGTGCTAGTGTGGAGACCCAGTACTTC.

V and J are TRBV2 and TRBJ1-6; 7 bases line up with TRBD1. Germline CDR1 SNHLY, CDR2 FYNNEI. V shed 6 bases, J shed 6 bases, and the junction held 5 bases outside the gene matches. The CDR3 totals 14 residues. The CDR3 DNA follows: TGTGCCAGCAGGCCCACAGGGGTTAATTCACCCCTCCACTTT. Encoded protein: CASRPTGVNSPLHF.

The chain links TRBV20-1 to TRBJ1-1; D ambiguous. V was trimmed by 3 bases and J by 1 base, leaving 9 bases between them. Germline CDR1 is DFQATT and CDR2 is SNEGSKA (reference sequence). The CDR3 loop spans 13 amino acids. The CDR3 reads CSARPVKNTEAFF. In DNA form, the CDR3 reads TGCAGTGCTAGGCCCGTGAAGAACACTGAAGCTTTCTTT.

The rearrangement joins TRBV19 to TRBJ2-4; D may match TRBD1 or TRBD2 (5 bases each). Trimming shortened V by 3 bases and J by 7 bases, and 13 bases separated the two germline ends. This CDR3 spans 14 amino acids. Germline V CDR1 and CDR2: LNHDA, SQIVND (reference sequence). The CDR3 protein is CASSMGFEGNIQYF. DNA for the CDR3: TGTGCCAGTAGTATGGGCTTTGAGGGGAACATTCAGTACTTC.

The chain combines TRBV10-3 with TRBJ2-7, with 8 nucleotides matching TRBD2. The germline CDR1 and CDR2 sequences are ENHRY and SYGVKD. V was clipped by 5 bases and J by 0 bases; unmatched bases: 3. The CDR3 spans 14 residues. In DNA, the CDR3 is TGTGCCATCAGTCAGGGACTAGGCTCCTACGAGCAGTACTTC. Translation gives CAISQGLGSYEQYF.

V and J are TRBV24-1 and TRBJ2-5; no clear D. Germline values: CDR1 KGHDR, CDR2 SFDVKD. The CDR3 loop spans 13 amino acids. With 6 bases removed from V and 5 bases from J, the gap between germline ends came to 12 bases. In DNA, the CDR3 is TGTGCCACCAGTAGCGCTTATGAGGAGACCCAGTACTTC. It codes for CATSSAYEETQYF.

The CDR3 DNA reads TGTGCCAGCGGGGGACAGACAGATACGCAGTATTTT. Translated: CASGGQTDTQYF. This sequence joins TRBV2 and TRBJ2-3; TRBD1 agrees at 7 bases. The CDR3 runs to 12 residues. Germline trimming cut 8 bases from V and 3 bases from J; bases unmatched to any gene: 2. CDR1 is SNHLY, CDR2 FYNNEI, per germline.

The chain joins TRBV4-3 to TRBJ1-1; D is possibly TRBD1 (5 bases). Germline-derived CDR1 and CDR2 are LGHNA and YSLEER. The ends were cut back, 4 bases at V and 5 bases at J, with 17 bases in the middle. The CDR3 spans 15 residues. CDR3 coding DNA: TGCGCCAGCAGCCTCGCCGGGGGGTTGGGAACTGAAGCTTTCTTT. Translating it yields CASSLAGGLGTEAFF.

This sequence joins TRBV15 and TRBJ2-7, with 7 bases identical to TRBD2. The CDR3 contains 14 residues. Germline V lookup: CDR1 LNHNV, CDR2 YYDKDF (reference sequence). After removal of 0 bases from V and 3 bases from J, the junction contained 2 bases not matched to a gene. DNA of the CDR3: TGTGCCACCAGCAGAGAAGGACTAGTCTACGAGCAGTACTTC. Translating gives CATSREGLVYEQYF. The variable domain in full, completed from reference TRBV15 and TRBJ2-7, reads DAMVIQNPRYQVTQFGKPVTLSCSQTLNHNVMYWYQQKSSQAPKLLFHYYDKDFNNEADTPDNFQSRRPNTSFCFLDIRSPGLGDTAMYLCATSREGLVYEQYFGPGTRLTVT.

The gene calls are TRBV12-3 or TRBV12-4 and TRBJ1-2; no clear D gene. The CDR3 runs 12 residues. V gave up 1 base and J gave up 6 bases, with 6 bases separating them. The CDR3 nucleotides read TGTGCCAGCAGTTTAGTAAGGAATGGCTACACCTTC. Encoded protein: CASSLVRNGYTF.

The V call is TRBV9, the J call TRBJ1-2, with D maybe TRBD1 (6 bases). CDR1 and CDR2 from the germline V gene are SGDLS and YYNGEE. This CDR3 spans 15 amino acids. The V and J ends lost 4 bases and 4 bases respectively, with 17 bases between them. This chain's CDR3 is CASSFGQFSFYGYTF. CDR3 DNA sequence: TGTGCCAGCAGCTTTGGACAGTTCTCATTCTATGGCTACACCTTC.

This chain connects TRBV4-2 to TRBJ2-7, with D perhaps TRBD1 (5 bases). Germline V lookup: CDR1 LGHNA, CDR2 YNFKEQ. The CDR3 is made up of 11 amino acids. Trimming took 1 base from V and 13 from J, leaving 11 bases between them. Here the CDR3 reads CASSQVGVIYF. The CDR3 nucleotides are TGTGCCAGCAGCCAAGTAGGGGTTATATACTTC.

The gene calls are TRBV6-5 and TRBJ2-5; no clear D. CDR3 length: 15 amino acids. Trimming shortened V by 0 bases and J by 4 bases, and 12 bases separated the two germline ends. Germline CDR1 MNHEY, CDR2 SVGAGI. The CDR3 sequence: CASSYSRQRRETQYF. The CDR3 DNA reads TGTGCCAGCAGTTACTCGCGCCAGAGACGAGAGACCCAGTACTTC.

This clonotype was seen more than once but under ten times. The J gene is TRBJ2-3, the V gene TRBV20-1; 9 nucleotides agree with TRBD2. This CDR3 is 14 amino acids long. The V and J ends lost 2 bases and 5 bases, in that order; junction bases with no gene match: 5. Germline V CDR1 and CDR2: DFQATT, SNEGSKA (reference sequence). CDR3 DNA: TGCAGTGCTAGATCTAGCGGGGTGGGAGATACGCAGTATTTT. This codes for CSARSSGVGDTQYF.

This clonotype was detected a few times. The V call is TRBV7-4, the J call TRBJ1-6; D is ambiguous. CDR3 length: 12 residues. CDR1 and CDR2 (germline): SGHVT, SQSDAQ. The germline V and J ends were trimmed by 8 bases and 4 bases, with 6 bases remaining between them. The chain's CDR3 is CASSRYNSPLHF. The CDR3 nucleotides read TGTGCCAGCTCGAGATATAATTCACCCCTCCACTTT.

This clonotype has a handful of counts. This chain connects TRBV5-1 to TRBJ1-5, with a possible D match to TRBD1 (5 bases). CDR1 is SGHRS and CDR2 is YFSETQ in the germline V gene. The CDR3 extends over 15 amino acids. Trimming pared 0 bases from V and 7 bases from J, leaving 14 bases between. CDR3 loop: CASSLVSGGGQPQHF. CDR3 in DNA: TGCGCCAGCAGCTTGGTGAGTGGCGGGGGGCAGCCCCAGCATTTT.

J is TRBJ2-1 and V is TRBV15; maybe TRBD2 (7 bases). V lost 3 bases, J lost 7 bases, and 16 bases lay in between. Per the germline V gene, CDR1 is LNHNV and CDR2 is YYDKDF (reference sequence). The CDR3 consists of 15 residues. The CDR3 reads CATSSYWGGGNEQFF. For the CDR3, the DNA is TGTGCCACCAGCAGCTATTGGGGGGGCGGGAATGAGCAGTTCTTC.

The chain is built from TRBV24-1 and TRBJ2-4; a possible D gene is TRBD2 (5 bases). Germline V CDR1 and CDR2: KGHDR, SFDVKD. V shed 8 bases and J shed 0 bases, with 25 bases lying between them. The CDR3 covers 19 residues. DNA for the CDR3: TGTGCCACCAAGGGTGAGGGTTGCATCCCCTCGGTAGCCAAAAACATTCAGTACTTC. It codes for CATKGEGCIPSVAKNIQYF.

This clonotype was recorded a few times. This chain connects TRBV6-6 to TRBJ2-5, with D unclear. V lost 2 bases, J lost 5 bases, and 9 bases lay in between. Per the germline V gene, CDR1 is MNHNY and CDR2 is SVGAGI (reference sequence). The CDR3 covers 13 residues. The CDR3 coding sequence is TGTGCCAGCAGTTACGCGGAGAAGGAGACCCAGTACTTC. Translated: CASSYAEKETQYF.

In its sample, this clonotype was seen a few times. V gene TRBV20-1 combines with J gene TRBJ1-2; D is unclear. The V end was cut by 6 bases, the J end by 6 bases, with 14 bases between. The CDR3 is made up of 12 amino acids. In germline, CDR1 is DFQATT, CDR2 SNEGSKA (reference sequence). This CDR3 reads CSASWAFDGYTF. The CDR3 region has the DNA TGCAGTGCGAGCTGGGCGTTCGATGGCTACACCTTC.

The V and J genes are TRBV2 and TRBJ2-7; TRBD2 is a possible D gene (5 bases). The CDR3 runs to 13 residues. The germline V gene has CDR1 SNHLY and CDR2 FYNNEI. Trimming took 6 bases from V and 1 from J, leaving 10 bases between them. The CDR3 loop is CASREDGSYEQYF. CDR3 in DNA: TGTGCCAGCAGGGAGGACGGATCCTACGAGCAGTACTTC.